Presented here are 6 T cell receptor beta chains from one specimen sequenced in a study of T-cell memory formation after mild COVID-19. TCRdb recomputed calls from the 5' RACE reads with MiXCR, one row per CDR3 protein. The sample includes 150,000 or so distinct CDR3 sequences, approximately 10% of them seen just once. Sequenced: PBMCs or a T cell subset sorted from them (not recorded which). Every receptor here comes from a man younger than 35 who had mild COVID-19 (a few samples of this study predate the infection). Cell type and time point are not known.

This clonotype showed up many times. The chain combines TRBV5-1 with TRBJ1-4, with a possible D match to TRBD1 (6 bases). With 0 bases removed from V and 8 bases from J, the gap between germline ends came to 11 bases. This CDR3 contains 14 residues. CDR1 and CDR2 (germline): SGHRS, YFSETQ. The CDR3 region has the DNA TGCGCCAGCAGCTTGGGGAGGGGGGCCGAAAAACTGTTTTTT. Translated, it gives CASSLGRGAEKLFF.

This CDR3 is CASSLTGQGHTF. The CDR3, as DNA: TGTGCCAGTAGTCTGACGGGACAGGGCCACACCTTC. V gene TRBV19 combines with J gene TRBJ1-2; TRBD1 matches 9 bases. The CDR3 is 12 residues long. The J segment lost 12 bases and the V segment lost 5 bases, leaving 7 bases of the junction unmatched. From germline, CDR1 is LNHDA and CDR2 SQIVND (reference sequence).

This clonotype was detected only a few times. DNA of the CDR3: TGTGCCAGCAGCTCGTTCGCCGGGCCCGGGGAAGAGACCCAGTACTTC. It is translated as CASSSFAGPGEETQYF. The genes are TRBV11-2 and TRBJ2-5, with D maybe TRBD2 (5 bases). V was shortened by 4 bases and J by 3 bases, with 18 bases between the two germline ends. In germline, CDR1 is SGHAT, CDR2 FQNNGV. CDR3 length: 16 residues.

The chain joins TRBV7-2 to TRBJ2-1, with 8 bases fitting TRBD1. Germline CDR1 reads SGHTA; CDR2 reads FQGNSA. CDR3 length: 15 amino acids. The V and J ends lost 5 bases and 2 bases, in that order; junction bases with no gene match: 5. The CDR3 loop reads CASSTQGQAYNEQFF. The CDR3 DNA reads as TGTGCCAGCAGCACCCAGGGACAGGCCTACAATGAGCAGTTCTTC.

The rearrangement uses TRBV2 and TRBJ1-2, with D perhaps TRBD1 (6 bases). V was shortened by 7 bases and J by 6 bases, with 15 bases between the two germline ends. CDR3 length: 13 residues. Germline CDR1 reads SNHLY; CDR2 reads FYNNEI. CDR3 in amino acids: CASTRGRRDGYTF. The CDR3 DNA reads TGTGCCAGCACCCGGGGGCGCCGGGATGGCTACACCTTC.

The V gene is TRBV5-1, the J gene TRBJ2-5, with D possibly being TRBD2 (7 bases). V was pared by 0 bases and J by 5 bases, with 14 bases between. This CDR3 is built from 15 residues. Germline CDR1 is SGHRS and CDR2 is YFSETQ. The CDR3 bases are TGCGCCAGCAGCTTGGCCCCGGGGGGCAGTGAGACCCAGTACTTC. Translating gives CASSLAPGGSETQYF.